This T cell receptor (beta chain) derives from a study of blood T cell repertoires in COVID-19. Study as a whole: PBMCs, B-cell-depleted T cells, or T cells were the source of the cDNA or gDNA that made up the material.

Participants were aged about 18 to 90 years, lived in 24 US areas, and enrolled virtually. Categorization into cohorts depended on clinical history that participants reported. Sequencing used immunoSEQ multiplex PCR; TCRdb keeps in-frame clones, though not all of them. This repertoire shows about 220,000 clones, 88% found once; its top ten account for 2.5% to 3%. The CDR3 sequence is 14 residues long. Germline V gives CDR1 SGHRS, CDR2 YFSETQ. V lost 0 bases, J lost 7 bases, and 13 bases lay in between. This rearrangement joins TRBV5-1 to TRBJ2-5; tentative D call: TRBD2 (5 bases). The receptor comes from a woman younger than 45 who had recovered from COVID-19. The sequenced sample consisted of PBMCs or T cells enriched from blood (not recorded which). The CDR3 DNA reads as TGCGCCAGCAGCTTGGTTCTAGATGAGGGGACCCAGTACTTC. It is translated as CASSLVLDEGTQYF.